A single sample is the source of the 24 T cell receptor beta chains below, sequenced in a study of T cell changes during pregnancy in multiple sclerosis. Sequencing used immunoSEQ multiplex PCR; TCRdb keeps in-frame clones, though not all of them. This sample has over 25,000 clones, with 75% to 95% found just once. Sequences were derived from CD8+ T cells from peripheral blood mononuclear cells, sampled in the second trimester of pregnancy. The origin of the receptors is a female donor in good health, enrolled as a control in a pregnancy study.

This clone was observed a few times. This rearrangement joins TRBV10-1 to TRBJ1-1, with a tentative D call TRBD1 (6 bases). CDR3 length equals 13 residues. Germline V gene lookup returns CDR1 WNHNN and CDR2 SYGVQD (reference sequence). V was shortened by 10 bases and J by 5 bases, with 17 bases between the two germline ends. For the CDR3, the DNA is TGCGCCACCCTGTACAGGGCCGGGACTGAAGCTTTCTTT. Amino acid sequence: CATLYRAGTEAFF.

The rearrangement joins TRBV6-4 to TRBJ2-6; TRBD2 matches 8 bases. V shed 6 bases and J 0 bases; nucleotides not matched to a gene: 7. The germline V gene has CDR1 MRHNA and CDR2 SNTAGT. The CDR3 length is 17 residues. The CDR3 coding sequence is TGTGCCAGCAGCGGGGGGGACACGTACTCTGGGGCCAACGTCCTGACTTTC. Encoded protein: CASSGGDTYSGANVLTF.

The chain joins TRBV7-6 to TRBJ2-7, with TRBD1 as a possible D gene (5 bases). V lost 3 bases and J lost 0, with 12 bases in between. This CDR3 has 15 residues. In germline, CDR1 is SGHVS, CDR2 FNYEAQ. As DNA, the CDR3 is TGTGCCAGCAGCTTGAGCAGGCAGGGCTCCTACGAGCAGTACTTC. The encoded protein is CASSLSRQGSYEQYF.

V and J are TRBV14 and TRBJ2-7; 10 bases fit TRBD1. CDR1 and CDR2 (germline): SGHDN, FVKESK. This CDR3 contains 17 residues. J was trimmed by 0 bases and V by 4 bases; bases with no gene match: 9. CDR3 protein: CASSLLDRGLVSYEQYF. The CDR3 DNA reads TGTGCCAGCAGCCTTCTCGACAGGGGGCTGGTCTCCTACGAGCAGTACTTC.

The V and J genes are TRBV5-1 and TRBJ1-1; D is unresolved. Germline loops: CDR1 SGHRS, CDR2 YFSETQ. There are 11 residues in the CDR3. V lost 5 bases and J 5 bases, leaving 7 bases between the germline ends. CDR3 in amino acids: CASRFGTEAFF. The CDR3 nucleotides are TGCGCCAGCAGGTTCGGGACTGAAGCTTTCTTT. Looking up the rest from reference TRBV5-1 and TRBJ1-1 gives the full variable domain: KAGVTQTPRYLIKTRGQQVTLSCSPISGHRSVSWYQQTPGQGLQFLFEYFSETQRNKGNFPGRFSGRQFSNSRSEMNVSTLELGDSALYLCASRFGTEAFFGQGTRLTVV.

The V gene is TRBV27, the J gene TRBJ2-1, with 8 bases fitting TRBD1. This CDR3 is built from 16 residues. Germline trimming cut 4 bases from V and 4 bases from J; bases unmatched to any gene: 9. Germline CDR1 is MNHEY and CDR2 is SMNVEV (reference sequence). The CDR3 DNA reads TGTGCCAGCAGTTCCGGTCCGGGACAGGTATACAATGAGCAGTTCTTC. The encoded protein is CASSSGPGQVYNEQFF.

The chain couples TRBV2 to TRBJ2-5; the match to TRBD2 covers 8 bases. CDR1 SNHLY and CDR2 FYNNEI come from the germline V gene. The ends lost 8 bases at V and 5 bases at J; junction bases unmatched: 19. There are 17 residues in the CDR3. CDR3 amino acids: CASLTGGTSLRKETQYF. The CDR3 DNA follows: TGTGCCAGCCTCACTGGGGGGACTAGTCTTCGAAAGGAGACCCAGTACTTC.

The J gene is TRBJ2-7, the V gene TRBV18; D gene ambiguous. Germline V gives CDR1 KGHSH, CDR2 LQKENI. The CDR3 runs 13 residues. Trimming shortened V by 3 bases and J by 0 bases, and 6 bases separated the two germline ends. The CDR3 loop is CASSPNSSYEQYF. The CDR3, as DNA: TGTGCCAGCTCACCTAACAGCTCCTACGAGCAGTACTTC.

This chain links TRBV5-1 with TRBJ2-5, with 7 bases that match TRBD1. Germline V gene data show CDR1 as SGHRS and CDR2 as YFSETQ. Trimming removed 3 bases from V and 4 bases from J; junction bases left unmatched: 3. This CDR3 contains 13 residues. The CDR3 here is CASSSGQAETQYF. Here the CDR3 DNA reads TGCGCCAGCAGCTCCGGACAGGCAGAGACCCAGTACTTC.

The chain is built from TRBV7-6 and TRBJ2-1; 8 positions agree with TRBD2. J gave up 4 bases and V 4 bases, and 6 bases lay outside the gene matches. The CDR3 runs to 15 residues. Germline values: CDR1 SGHVS, CDR2 FNYEAQ. CDR3 protein: CASSSDSGGYNEQFF. The CDR3 bases are TGTGCCAGCAGCTCGGACAGCGGGGGATACAATGAGCAGTTCTTC.

This sequence joins TRBV30 and TRBJ1-1; D unresolved. V shed 0 bases and J shed 7 bases, with 15 bases lying between them. This CDR3 spans 14 amino acids. Per germline, CDR1 GTSNPN and CDR2 SVGIG (reference sequence). The DNA of the CDR3 is TGTGCCTGGAGTGTATCGGCGGGTTACAGTGAAGCTTTCTTT. Translating it yields CAWSVSAGYSEAFF.

The J gene is TRBJ1-1, the V gene TRBV30; 9 bases align to TRBD1. Germline CDR1 GTSNPN, CDR2 SVGIG (reference sequence). This CDR3 is built from 14 residues. Trimming cost V 7 bases and J 4 bases; bases outside gene matches: 10. CDR3 in amino acids: CAFSGTGIGTEAFF. CDR3 in DNA: TGTGCCTTCTCCGGGACAGGGATTGGCACTGAAGCTTTCTTT.

This clone was seen once. The chain employs TRBV7-2 and TRBJ1-6, with 8 bases lining up with TRBD1. The V and J ends lost 0 bases and 1 base, in that order; junction bases with no gene match: 8. This CDR3 has 19 amino acids. Germline CDR1 and CDR2: SGHTA and FQGNSA. The CDR3 reads CASSLAATGVESYNSPLHF. The CDR3 bases are TGTGCCAGCAGCTTAGCAGCGACAGGGGTAGAGTCCTATAATTCACCCCTCCACTTT.

J is TRBJ1-3 and V is TRBV5-4; weak D call: TRBD1 (6 bases). Trimming stripped 4 bases from V and 8 bases from J, with 22 bases between. The CDR3 consists of 16 residues. The germline gives CDR1 SGHNT, CDR2 YYREEE (reference sequence). In DNA form, the CDR3 reads TGTGCCAGCAGCCTTTTCCAGAAGAGTAAGGGGGACACCATATATTTT. It yields the protein CASSLFQKSKGDTIYF.

The V and J genes are TRBV4-3 and TRBJ2-3, with D hard to call. The CDR3 has 16 residues. Germline V CDR1 and CDR2: LGHNA, YSLEER. Trimming took off 4 bases at V and 0 bases at J, with 14 bases between the two ends. The CDR3, as DNA: TGCGCCAGCAGCCTTAACGCGGCGGCTAGCACAGATACGCAGTATTTT. Translated, it gives CASSLNAAASTDTQYF.

CDR3: CASSPRAGGMETQYF. In DNA, the CDR3 is TGTGCCAGCAGCCCTCGGGCGGGGGGTATGGAGACCCAGTACTTC. The J gene is TRBJ2-5, the V gene TRBV7-3, with 8 nucleotides matching TRBD2. Germline V gene data show CDR1 as SGHTA and CDR2 as FQGTGA. V gave up 5 bases and J gave up 5 bases; unmatched junction bases: 10. There are 15 residues in the CDR3.

This clone has only one observation. The chain links TRBV27 to TRBJ1-5; 10 bases agree with TRBD1. The CDR3 is made up of 17 amino acids. The germline V gene has CDR1 MNHEY and CDR2 SMNVEV (reference sequence). Trimming took 6 bases from V and 5 from J; bases not matched to a gene: 13. The CDR3 loop reads CASRGYSTGGWDQPQHF. Here the CDR3 DNA reads TGTGCCAGCAGGGGGTATTCGACAGGGGGCTGGGATCAGCCCCAGCATTTT.

The chain couples TRBV11-2 to TRBJ2-1; 10 bases are shared with TRBD2. Germline CDR1 reads SGHAT; CDR2 reads FQNNGV. V dropped 8 bases and J dropped 7; count of bases not matched to a gene: 5. This CDR3 has 13 residues. Here the CDR3 DNA reads TGTGCCAGCTCTAGCGGGGGTAGGAATGAGCAGTTCTTC. The encoded protein is CASSSGGRNEQFF.

V and J are TRBV27 and TRBJ1-2; tentatively, D is TRBD1 (6 bases). The length of the CDR3 is 11 residues. Germline values: CDR1 MNHEY, CDR2 SMNVEV (reference sequence). Deletions cut 6 bases from V and 4 bases from J, with 6 bases between. The CDR3 spells CASRQGYGYTF. DNA for the CDR3: TGTGCCAGCAGACAGGGCTATGGCTACACCTTC.

V usage is TRBV4-1 and J usage is TRBJ1-1; TRBD1 matches 7 bases. Germline V gene sequence: CDR1 MGHRA, CDR2 YSYEKL. The CDR3 totals 17 residues. V dropped 1 base and J dropped 4; count of bases not matched to a gene: 12. CDR3 region: CASSQGWVGGRVTEAFF. CDR3 DNA: TGCGCCAGCAGCCAAGGATGGGTAGGGGGCAGGGTCACTGAAGCTTTCTTT.

V gene TRBV10-3 combines with J gene TRBJ2-7; D is perhaps TRBD2 (6 bases). Germline CDR1 ENHRY, CDR2 SYGVKD. CDR3 length: 16 amino acids. Trimming took 6 bases from V and 0 from J, leaving 18 bases between them. The CDR3 region has the DNA TGTGCCATCAGCGAGGGTGCGGGGTTGAGCTCCTACGAGCAGTACTTC. This gives the protein CAISEGAGLSSYEQYF.

The rearrangement joins TRBV27 to TRBJ1-1; D is uncertain. The V end was cut by 0 bases, the J end by 0 bases, with 8 bases between. The CDR3 extends over 15 amino acids. Germline values: CDR1 MNHEY, CDR2 SMNVEV (reference sequence). Written as DNA, the CDR3 is TGTGCCAGCAGTTTATCGGCCACAGTGAACACTGAAGCTTTCTTT. This codes for CASSLSATVNTEAFF.

This rearrangement joins TRBV27 to TRBJ1-2; TRBD1 is a possible D gene (6 bases). The CDR3 has 13 residues. Per the germline V gene, CDR1 is MNHEY and CDR2 is SMNVEV (reference sequence). Trimming took off 6 bases at V and 2 bases at J, with 10 bases between the two ends. In DNA form, the CDR3 reads TGTGCCAGCAGAGAAGGACAGAACTATGGCTACACCTTC. Protein product: CASREGQNYGYTF.

The chain joins TRBV29-1 to TRBJ1-1; 8 bases fit TRBD1. V lost 7 bases to trimming and J lost 8 bases; unmatched junction nucleotides: 3. CDR1 is SQVTM and CDR2 is ANQGSEA in the germline V gene. The CDR3 is made up of 10 amino acids. This CDR3 reads CSADREEAFF. The CDR3 nucleotides read TGCAGCGCGGACAGGGAAGAAGCTTTCTTT. The full variable domain, in which reference TRBV29-1 and TRBJ1-1 provide the parts outside the CDR3, is SAVISQKPSRDICQRGTSLTIQCQVDSQVTMMFWYRQQPGQSLTLIATANQGSEATYESGFVIDKFPISRPNLTFSTLTVSNMSPEDSSIYLCSADREEAFFGQGTRLTVV.